This T cell receptor (beta chain) was identified during a study of blood T cell repertoires in COVID-19 (TCRdb year 2020). Looking at the study overall: Collaborator samples came from the United States, Italy and Spain and covered acute and convalescent phases of COVID-19. Samples came from the ongoing ImmuneRACE study (first 160 participants) plus 1,254 subjects from 6 global collaborators. Nearly every sample came with metadata listing a de-identified subject ID, COVID-19 status, age in years and sex. Subjects who had been exposed to COVID-19, were actively infected with it, or had recovered from it provided the deeply sampled blood TCRbeta repertoires that made up the dataset. Where available, HLA class I and class II types were obtained from metadata supplied by the sample provider rather than from assay-based typing. The material from the prospective study consisted of cDNA or gDNA derived from T cells, B-cell-depleted T cells, or PBMCs. The repertoires were made available in a free public database intended to serve as a resource for research on the immune response to SARS-CoV-2.

TCRbeta CDR3 regions were amplified from genomic DNA using the immunoSEQ Assay, a bias-controlled multiplex PCR. The study's own analysis went as follows. The number of nucleated cells in each sample was estimated from the amplification of reference gene primers within the assay. To quantify the absolute abundance of each unique TCRbeta CDR3 rearrangement, sequence reads were collapsed and filtered. For each sample, productive Simpson clonality was calculated as the square root of Simpson's diversity index over productive rearrangements. This is the immuneACCESS table as TCRdb keeps it, with only in-frame sequences that have V and J called. A part of the clones is gone; compared with another copy, unresolved V genes explain less than half, and the rest is unexplained. The D gene and trimming were derived from the DNA, and the V and J assignments and clone size from that table. The sample contains roughly 150,000 clones, 60% to 85% of them found a single time. The top ten clonotypes cover 8.1% of the sample.

The paper as a whole reports these results and caveats: The amount of clinical and demographic metadata varied by source and participant and was provided uncurated.

Each collaborating institution followed its own protocols to collect whole blood in K2EDTA tubes. Collaborator samples were shipped for TCRbeta analysis as frozen whole blood, isolated PBMCs, or DNA extracted from either sample type. To note about this clone: Its antigen is still unknown. Base quality data are lacking; no much larger clone is found one base away.

Spanning cysteine to phenylalanine, the CDR3 consists of 16 amino acids. Only the CDR3 portion is preserved as DNA: 48 bases, with reading frame beginning at the first base. V and J are trimmed by 0 bases and 4 bases, and the gene matches miss 3 bases of the junction. The germline V gene encodes CDR1 SGHDT and CDR2 YYEEEE. This clonotype originated in a man aged 60 to 69 with acute or convalescent COVID-19. The chain employs TRBV5-6 and TRBJ2-1, with 11 bases aligning to TRBD2. The source material was peripheral blood. The CDR3 has the sequence CASSLVASGGYNEQFF. The DNA sequence follows: TGTGCCAGCAGCTTGGTGGCTAGCGGGGGGTACAATGAGCAGTTCTTC. Supplemented by the reference TRBV5-6 and TRBJ2-1 proteins around the CDR3, the complete variable domain is DAGVTQSPTHLIKTRGQQVTLRCSPKSGHDTVSWYQQALGQGPQFIFQYYEEEERQRGNFPDRFSGHQFPNYSSELNVNALLLGDSALYLCASSLVASGGYNEQFFGPGTRLTVL.